This is a list of T cell receptor beta chains from one sample in a study of T cells after somatic rescue of genetic block. TCRdb's table, derived via immunoSEQ multiplex PCR, lists solely in-frame clones and lacks some. In the table there are roughly 70,000 clones, about 90% of which are singletons. Source material: peripheral blood mononuclear cells (PBMCs). These receptors were collected from a man aged 40-50 years. Each CDR3 is given with its conserved first and last residue. The D gene is left open where the match is weak. Part of the rows lack a size; the others show once, few, many or a class for expanded clones.

>TRBV7-9|.|.|TRBJ2-1
CASRTISRNEQFF
TGTGCCAGCAGAACCATATCGCGCAATGAGCAGTTCTTC
>TRBV5-6|once|.|TRBJ1-1
CASSWGTNLNTEAFF
TGTGCCAGCAGCTGGGGGACAAATCTGAACACTGAAGCTTTCTTT
>TRBV4-1|.|.|TRBJ1-6
CASSQDRQRNNSPLHF
TGCGCCAGCAGCCAAGACAGACAGAGGAATAATTCACCCCTCCACTTT
>TRBV11-2|.|TRBD2|TRBJ2-7
CASSLGSASGVYEQYF
TGTGCCAGCAGCTTAGGTTCGGCTAGCGGAGTTTACGAGCAGTACTTC
>TRBV19|.|TRBD1|TRBJ1-3
CASIRGGLSGNTIYF
TGTGCCAGTATCAGGGGGGGGCTCTCTGGAAACACCATATATTTT
>TRBV9|.|.|TRBJ2-3
CASSVRQYF
TGTGCCAGCAGCGTGCGGCAGTATTTT
>TRBV9|.|.|TRBJ2-1
CASSVGAANEQFF
TGTGCCAGCAGCGTAGGAGCCGCCAATGAGCAGTTCTTC
>TRBV5-1|.|.|TRBJ1-5
CASSLAPGGDQPQHF
TGCGCCAGCAGCTTGGCCCCTGGCGGGGATCAGCCCCAGCATTTT
>TRBV2|.|TRBD1|TRBJ1-1
CATEDRTGITEAFF
TGTGCCACCGAGGATCGGACAGGGATCACTGAAGCTTTCTTT
>TRBV15|.|TRBD2|TRBJ2-1
CATSLTWTSGNEQFF
TGTGCCACCAGCCTAACGTGGACTAGCGGCAATGAGCAGTTCTTC
>TRBV19|.|.|TRBJ1-2
CASTQTGGSSYTF
TGTGCCAGTACCCAAACCGGAGGGTCGAGCTACACCTTC
>TRBV6-6|.|TRBD1|TRBJ1-4
CASSLTGTGHEKLFF
TGTGCCAGCAGCCTTACCGGGACAGGGCACGAAAAACTGTTTTTT
>TRBV6-5|.|.|TRBJ1-1
CASTSSVSTEAFF
TGTGCCAGCACCTCCAGTGTTAGCACTGAAGCTTTCTTT
>TRBV7-9|.|.|TRBJ2-1
CASSRVQGFSSYNEQFF
TGTGCCAGCAGCCGGGTTCAGGGTTTTAGCTCCTACAATGAGCAGTTCTTC
>TRBV20-1|.|.|TRBJ1-1
CSARGRVEAFF
TGCAGTGCTAGAGGACGAGTTGAAGCTTTCTTT
>TRBV10-2|few|TRBD1|TRBJ2-2
CASSPDRDHANTGELFF
TGCGCCAGCAGCCCGGACAGGGATCACGCGAACACCGGGGAGCTGTTTTTT
>TRBV27|.|.|TRBJ1-2
CASRTGNYGYTF
TGTGCCAGCAGGACGGGAAACTATGGCTACACCTTC
>TRBV5-1|.|.|TRBJ2-2
CASSLGWNTGELFF
TGCGCCAGCAGCTTGGGATGGAACACCGGGGAGCTGTTTTTT
>TRBV27|.|TRBD2|TRBJ2-7
CASSLGTSGLSYEQYF
TGTGCCAGCAGTTTAGGGACTAGCGGCTTGTCCTACGAGCAGTACTTC
>TRBV27|.|TRBD1|TRBJ1-5
CASSNTGGSQPQHF
TGTGCCAGCAGTAACACAGGGGGCAGTCAGCCCCAGCATTTT
>TRBV5-1|.|.|TRBJ2-7
CASSLGGAPRTGGTYEQYF
TGCGCCAGCAGCTTGGGAGGGGCGCCGAGGACAGGAGGGACCTACGAGCAGTACTTC
>TRBV10-3|.|TRBD1|TRBJ2-6
CAIRTGQGAGTGANVLTF
TGTGCCATCAGGACGGGACAGGGGGCCGGGACCGGGGCCAACGTCCTGACTTTC
>TRBV2|.|.|TRBJ1-3
CASSEEWTPGNTIYF
TGTGCCAGCAGTGAAGAATGGACTCCCGGAAACACCATATATTTT
>TRBV28|once|.|TRBJ2-7
CASRGPYGAYEQYF
TGTGCCAGCAGGGGACCTTATGGCGCCTACGAGCAGTACTTC
>TRBV21-1|.|.|TRBJ2-1
CASSKANRADNEQFF
TGTGCCAGCAGCAAAGCCAACAGGGCCGACAATGAGCAGTTCTTC
>TRBV7-2|.|TRBD1|TRBJ2-2
CASSTRQGANTGELFF
TGTGCCAGCAGCACACGACAGGGGGCGAACACCGGGGAGCTGTTTTTT
>TRBV18|.|.|TRBJ1-5
CASSSRPSGSNQPQHF
TGTGCCAGCTCCTCCCGCCCATCCGGGAGCAATCAGCCCCAGCATTTT
>TRBV5-1|.|TRBD2|TRBJ2-1
CASSTGTSLNEQFF
TGCGCCAGCAGCACCGGGACTAGCCTAAATGAGCAGTTCTTC
>TRBV6-5|.|.|TRBJ2-2
CASSYQRTGELFF
TGTGCCAGCAGTTACCAAAGGACCGGGGAGCTGTTTTTT
>TRBV28|.|.|TRBJ2-7
CASSYSYEQYF
TGTGCCAGCAGTTATAGTTACGAGCAGTACTTC
>TRBV7-2|.|TRBD2|TRBJ2-7
CASSQAPRSTSGYYEQYF
TGTGCCAGCAGCCAAGCCCCAAGATCCACTAGCGGGTACTACGAGCAGTACTTC
>TRBV2|.|.|TRBJ1-1
CASRGDRLNTEAFF
TGTGCCAGCAGAGGTGACAGGTTGAACACTGAAGCTTTCTTT
>TRBV28|.|.|TRBJ2-7
CASSSRLSYEQYF
TGTGCCAGCAGCTCCCGGTTAAGCTACGAGCAGTACTTC
>TRBV7-8|.|.|TRBJ1-1
CASSPSDSPREAFF
TGTGCCAGCAGCCCTTCGGACTCACCCCGGGAAGCTTTCTTT
>TRBV5-1|.|.|TRBJ2-7
CASSLDPPHEQYF
TGCGCCAGCAGCTTGGACCCCCCCCACGAGCAGTACTTC
>TRBV20-1|.|.|TRBJ2-3
CRGLHGDTQYF
TGCAGGGGATTACACGGAGATACGCAGTATTTT
>TRBV7-9|.|TRBD1|TRBJ1-4
CASSRTGTNEKLFF
TGTGCCAGCAGCCGGACAGGGACAAATGAAAAACTGTTTTTT
>TRBV9|few|.|TRBJ1-1
CASSVGWQKNTEAFF
TGTGCCAGCAGCGTAGGTTGGCAGAAGAACACTGAAGCTTTCTTT
>TRBV18|.|.|TRBJ2-7
CASSPREGASGEQYF
TGTGCCAGCTCACCACGAGAGGGTGCTTCGGGCGAGCAGTACTTC
>TRBV27|.|TRBD2|TRBJ2-3
CASSWRGRDTDTQYF
TGTGCCAGCAGTTGGCGCGGGAGGGACACAGATACGCAGTATTTT
>TRBV6-1|.|TRBD2|TRBJ2-7
CASSVFASGGNYEQYF
TGTGCCAGCAGTGTATTCGCTAGCGGGGGGAACTACGAGCAGTACTTC
>TRBV19|.|TRBD2|TRBJ2-3
CASSPRLAGRGDTQYF
TGTGCCAGTAGTCCAAGACTAGCCGGGCGAGGAGATACGCAGTATTTT
>TRBV6-5|.|TRBD2|TRBJ2-7
CASSYDGGRAGQYF
TGTGCCAGCAGTTACGATGGCGGGAGGGCCGGGCAGTACTTC
>TRBV7-9|.|.|TRBJ2-5
CASSLTGSGQYF
TGTGCCAGCAGCTTAACGGGGTCCGGGCAGTACTTC
>TRBV7-6|.|.|TRBJ2-7
CASSLERQYEQYF
TGTGCCAGCAGCTTAGAACGGCAGTACGAGCAGTACTTC
>TRBV7-2|.|.|TRBJ2-7
CASSSDSLAKGHEQYF
TGTGCCAGCAGCTCGGACAGTCTCGCGAAGGGGCACGAGCAGTACTTC
>TRBV5-1|.|.|TRBJ2-3
CASSFSGKTDTQYF
TGCGCCAGCAGCTTCTCAGGGAAAACAGATACGCAGTATTTT
>TRBV5-6|.|.|TRBJ2-5
CASSLDYQETQYF
TGTGCCAGCAGCTTGGACTACCAAGAGACCCAGTACTTC
>TRBV4-3|.|TRBD2|TRBJ2-1
CASSPRTSGSSYNEQFF
TGCGCCAGCAGCCCCAGGACTAGCGGGAGCTCCTACAATGAGCAGTTCTTC
>TRBV9|.|.|TRBJ2-7
CASSVASGPTYEQYF
TGTGCCAGCAGCGTAGCATCCGGGCCGACCTACGAGCAGTACTTC
>TRBV7-9|few|.|TRBJ1-2
CASSPGGDYGYTF
TGTGCCAGCAGCCCCGGGGGGGACTATGGCTACACCTTC
>TRBV18|.|TRBD2|TRBJ2-7
CASSPTAAGVEGEQYF
TGTGCCAGCTCACCAACGGCCGCGGGAGTAGAGGGAGAGCAGTACTTC
>TRBV7-2|.|TRBD1|TRBJ1-1
CASSQNDRGTEAFF
TGTGCCAGCAGTCAAAATGACAGGGGCACTGAAGCTTTCTTT
>TRBV19|.|TRBD1|TRBJ1-2
CASSRQGAGRGYTF
TGTGCCAGTAGTAGACAGGGGGCCGGGAGAGGCTACACCTTC
>TRBV7-8|.|.|TRBJ2-5
CASSFQETQYF
TGTGCCAGCAGCTTTCAAGAGACCCAGTACTTC
>TRBV6-6|.|.|TRBJ2-1
CASSYRESYNEQFF
TGTGCCAGCAGTTACCGAGAATCATACAATGAGCAGTTCTTC
>TRBV18|.|.|TRBJ2-2
CASPWAGRNTGELFF
TGTGCCAGCCCTTGGGCCGGGAGGAACACCGGGGAGCTGTTTTTT
>TRBV19|.|.|TRBJ2-1
CASSMASLAYNEQFF
TGTGCCAGTAGTATGGCTTCCCTGGCCTACAATGAGCAGTTCTTC